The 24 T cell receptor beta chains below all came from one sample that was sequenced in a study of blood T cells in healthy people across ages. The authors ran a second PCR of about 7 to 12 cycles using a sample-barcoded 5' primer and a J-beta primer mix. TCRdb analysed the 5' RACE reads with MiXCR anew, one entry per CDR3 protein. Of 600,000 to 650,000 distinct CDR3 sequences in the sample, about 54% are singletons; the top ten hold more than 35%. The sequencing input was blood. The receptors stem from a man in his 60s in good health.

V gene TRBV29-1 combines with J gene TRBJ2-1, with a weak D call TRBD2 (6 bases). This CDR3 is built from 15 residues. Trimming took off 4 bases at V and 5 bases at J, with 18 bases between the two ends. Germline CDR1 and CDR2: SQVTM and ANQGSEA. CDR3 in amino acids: CSVAGRLVGHNEQFF. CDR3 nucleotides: TGCAGCGTTGCCGGGCGACTAGTCGGCCACAATGAGCAGTTCTTC.

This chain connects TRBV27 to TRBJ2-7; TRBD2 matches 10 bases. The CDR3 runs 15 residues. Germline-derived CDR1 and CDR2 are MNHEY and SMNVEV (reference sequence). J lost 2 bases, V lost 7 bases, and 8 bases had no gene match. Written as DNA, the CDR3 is TGTGCCAGCACGGAGCGGGGGGGCAAAACCTACGAGCAGTACTTC. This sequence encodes CASTERGGKTYEQYF.

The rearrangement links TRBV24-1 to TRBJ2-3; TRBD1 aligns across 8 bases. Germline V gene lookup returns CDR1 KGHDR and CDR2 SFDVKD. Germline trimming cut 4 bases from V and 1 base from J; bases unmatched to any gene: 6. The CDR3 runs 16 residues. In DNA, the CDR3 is TGTGCCACCAGTGACCCCACAGGGGGAGGCACAGATACGCAGTATTTT. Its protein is CATSDPTGGGTDTQYF.

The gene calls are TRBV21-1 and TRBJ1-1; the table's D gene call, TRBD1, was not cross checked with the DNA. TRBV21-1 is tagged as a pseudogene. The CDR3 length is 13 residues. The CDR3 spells CASSKTGPTEAFF. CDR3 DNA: TGTGCCAGCAGCAAGACAGGGCCCACTGAAGCTTTCTTT.

The chain's CDR3 is CASSLGLTSPDGETQYF. Written as DNA, the CDR3 is TGTGCCAGCAGCTTAGGATTAACCAGCCCCGATGGAGAGACCCAGTACTTC. The chain is built from TRBV7-9 and TRBJ2-5; D is uncertain. CDR1 is SEHNR and CDR2 is FQNEAQ in the germline V gene (reference sequence). This CDR3 is built from 17 residues. Deletions cut 1 base from V and 4 bases from J, with 19 bases between.

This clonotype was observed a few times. The CDR3 reads CATSRASGTEETQYF. The CDR3 DNA is TGTGCCACCAGCAGAGCATCCGGGACAGAAGAGACCCAGTACTTC. V usage is TRBV15 and J usage is TRBJ2-5, with TRBD1 matching 7 bases. V lost 1 base and J lost 3; bases outside the gene matches: 5. Germline assignment: CDR1 LNHNV and CDR2 YYDKDF (reference sequence). The CDR3 consists of 15 residues.

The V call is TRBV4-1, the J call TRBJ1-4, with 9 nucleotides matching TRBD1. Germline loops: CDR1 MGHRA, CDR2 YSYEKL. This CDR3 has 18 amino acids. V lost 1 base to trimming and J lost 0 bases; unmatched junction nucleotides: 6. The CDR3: CASSQGVQGAATNEKLFF. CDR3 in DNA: TGCGCCAGCAGCCAAGGGGTACAGGGGGCTGCAACTAATGAAAAACTGTTTTTT.

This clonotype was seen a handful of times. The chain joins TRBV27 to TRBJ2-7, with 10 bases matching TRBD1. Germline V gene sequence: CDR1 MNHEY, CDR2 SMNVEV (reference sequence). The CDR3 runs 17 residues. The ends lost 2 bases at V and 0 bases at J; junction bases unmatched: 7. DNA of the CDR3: TGTGCCAGCAGTTTACTCGGGACAGGGGTGAACTCCTACGAGCAGTACTTC. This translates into CASSLLGTGVNSYEQYF.

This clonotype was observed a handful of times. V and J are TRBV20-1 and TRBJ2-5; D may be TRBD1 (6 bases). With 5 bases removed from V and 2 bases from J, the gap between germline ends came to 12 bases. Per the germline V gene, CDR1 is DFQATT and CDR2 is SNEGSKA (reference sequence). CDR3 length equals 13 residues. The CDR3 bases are TGCAGTGCTTACAACACAGGGCAAGAGACCCAGTACTTC. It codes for CSAYNTGQETQYF.

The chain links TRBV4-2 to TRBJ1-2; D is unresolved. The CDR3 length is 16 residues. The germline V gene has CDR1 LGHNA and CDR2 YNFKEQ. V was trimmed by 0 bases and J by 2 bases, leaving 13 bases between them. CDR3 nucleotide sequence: TGTGCCAGCAGCCAAGATATTGGGGTGTCCAACTATGGCTACACCTTC. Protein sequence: CASSQDIGVSNYGYTF.

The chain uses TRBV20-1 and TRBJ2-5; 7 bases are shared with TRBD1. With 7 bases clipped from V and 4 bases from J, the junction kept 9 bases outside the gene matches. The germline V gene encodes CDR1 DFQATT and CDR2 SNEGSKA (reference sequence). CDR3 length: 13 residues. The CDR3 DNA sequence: TGCAGTGGGGCGGAGACAGGGCCAGAGACCCAGTACTTC. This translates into CSGAETGPETQYF.

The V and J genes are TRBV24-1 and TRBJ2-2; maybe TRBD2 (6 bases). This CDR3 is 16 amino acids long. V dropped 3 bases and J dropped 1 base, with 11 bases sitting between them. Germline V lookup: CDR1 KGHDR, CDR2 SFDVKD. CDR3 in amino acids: CATSDSGGLNTGELFF. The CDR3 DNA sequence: TGTGCCACCAGTGATAGTGGGGGACTGAACACCGGGGAGCTGTTTTTT.

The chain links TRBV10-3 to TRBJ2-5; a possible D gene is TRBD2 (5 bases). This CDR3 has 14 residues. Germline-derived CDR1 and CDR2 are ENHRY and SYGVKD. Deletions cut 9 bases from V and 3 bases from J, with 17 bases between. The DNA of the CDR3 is TGTGCCATTAAGGACTGGGGATCGGAAGAGACCCAGTACTTC. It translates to CAIKDWGSEETQYF.

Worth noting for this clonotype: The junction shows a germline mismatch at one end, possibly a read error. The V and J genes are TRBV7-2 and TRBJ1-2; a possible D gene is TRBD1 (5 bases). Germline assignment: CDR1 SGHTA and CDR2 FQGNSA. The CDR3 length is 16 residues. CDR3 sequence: CASSPTGAGPGYGHTF. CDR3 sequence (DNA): TGTGCCAGCAGCCCCACTGGCGCGGGGCCAGGCTATGGCCACACCTTC.

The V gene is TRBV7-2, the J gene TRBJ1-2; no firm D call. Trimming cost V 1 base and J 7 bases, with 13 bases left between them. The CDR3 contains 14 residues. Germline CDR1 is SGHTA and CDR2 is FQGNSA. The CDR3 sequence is CASSLESAKRGYTF. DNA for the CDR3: TGTGCCAGCAGCTTAGAGTCGGCCAAGCGTGGCTACACCTTC.

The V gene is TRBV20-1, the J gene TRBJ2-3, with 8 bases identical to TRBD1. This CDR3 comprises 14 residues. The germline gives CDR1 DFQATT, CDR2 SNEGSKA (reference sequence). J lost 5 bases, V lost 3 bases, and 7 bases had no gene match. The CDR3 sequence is CSASGQGFGDTQYF. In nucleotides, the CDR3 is TGCAGTGCTAGTGGACAGGGATTCGGAGATACGCAGTATTTT.

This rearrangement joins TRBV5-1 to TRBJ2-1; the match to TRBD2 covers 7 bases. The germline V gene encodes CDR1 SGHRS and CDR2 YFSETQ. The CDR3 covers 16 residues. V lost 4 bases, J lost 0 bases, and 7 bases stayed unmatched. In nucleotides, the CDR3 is TGCGCCAGCAGCGGGGACGGGGGGTCCTCCTACAATGAGCAGTTCTTC. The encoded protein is CASSGDGGSSYNEQFF.

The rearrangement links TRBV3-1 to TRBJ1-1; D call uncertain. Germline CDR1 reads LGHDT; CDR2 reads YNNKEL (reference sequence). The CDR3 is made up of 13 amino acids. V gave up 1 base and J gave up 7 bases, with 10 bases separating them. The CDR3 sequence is CASSQGYIVEAFF. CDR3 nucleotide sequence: TGTGCCAGCAGCCAAGGTTACATTGTTGAAGCTTTCTTT.

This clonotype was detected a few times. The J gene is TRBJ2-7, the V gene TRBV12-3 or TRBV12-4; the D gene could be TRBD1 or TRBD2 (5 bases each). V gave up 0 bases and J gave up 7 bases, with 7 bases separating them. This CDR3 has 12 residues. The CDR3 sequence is CASSLAWGEQYF. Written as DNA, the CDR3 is TGTGCCAGCAGTTTAGCGTGGGGGGAGCAGTACTTC.

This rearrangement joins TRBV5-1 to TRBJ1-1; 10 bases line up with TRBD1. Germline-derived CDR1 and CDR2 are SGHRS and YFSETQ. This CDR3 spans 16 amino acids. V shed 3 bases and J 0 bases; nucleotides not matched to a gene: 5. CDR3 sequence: CASSWTGGFMNTEAFF. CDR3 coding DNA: TGCGCCAGCAGCTGGACAGGGGGGTTTATGAACACTGAAGCTTTCTTT.

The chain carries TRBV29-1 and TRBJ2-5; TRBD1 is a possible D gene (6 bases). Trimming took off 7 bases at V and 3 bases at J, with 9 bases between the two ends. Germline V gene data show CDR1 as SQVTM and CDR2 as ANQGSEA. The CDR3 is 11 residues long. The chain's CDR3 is CSADSKETQYF. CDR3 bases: TGCAGCGCGGACAGTAAAGAGACCCAGTACTTC.

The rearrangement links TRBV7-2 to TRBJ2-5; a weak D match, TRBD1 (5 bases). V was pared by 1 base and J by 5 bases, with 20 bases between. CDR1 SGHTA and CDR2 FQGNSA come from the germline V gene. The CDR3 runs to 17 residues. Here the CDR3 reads CASSLGLFRDIGETQYF. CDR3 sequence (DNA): TGTGCCAGCAGCTTAGGACTTTTCAGGGATATCGGGGAGACCCAGTACTTC.

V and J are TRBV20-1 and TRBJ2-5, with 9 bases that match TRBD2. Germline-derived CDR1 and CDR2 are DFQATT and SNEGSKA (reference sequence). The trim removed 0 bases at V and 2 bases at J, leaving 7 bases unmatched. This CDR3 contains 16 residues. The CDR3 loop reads CSARDYRAGGQETQYF. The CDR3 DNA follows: TGCAGTGCTAGAGATTACAGGGCGGGGGGGCAAGAGACCCAGTACTTC.

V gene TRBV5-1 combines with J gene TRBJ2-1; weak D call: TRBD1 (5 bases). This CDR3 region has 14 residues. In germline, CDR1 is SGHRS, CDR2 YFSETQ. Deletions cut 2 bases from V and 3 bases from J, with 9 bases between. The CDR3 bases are TGCGCCAGCAGCTTCAGGGCTAACTACAATGAGCAGTTCTTC. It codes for CASSFRANYNEQFF.